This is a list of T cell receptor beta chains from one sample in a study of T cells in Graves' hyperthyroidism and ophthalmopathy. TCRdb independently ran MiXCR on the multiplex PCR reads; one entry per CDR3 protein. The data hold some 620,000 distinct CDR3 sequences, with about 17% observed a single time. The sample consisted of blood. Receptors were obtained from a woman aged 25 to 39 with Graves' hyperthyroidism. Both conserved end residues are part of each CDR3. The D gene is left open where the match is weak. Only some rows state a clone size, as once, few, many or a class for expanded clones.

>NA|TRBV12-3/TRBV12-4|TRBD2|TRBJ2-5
TGTGCCAGCAGTAGAAACATAGCGGGAGCAACGGAGACCCAGTACTTC
CASSRNIAGATETQYF
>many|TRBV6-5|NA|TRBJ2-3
TGTGCCAGCAGTTACGATCTGGCAGATACGCAGTATTTT
CASSYDLADTQYF
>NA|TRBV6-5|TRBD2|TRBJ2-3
TGTGCCAGCAGTTACGGACTAGCGGGATTTCCAGATACGCAGTATTTT
CASSYGLAGFPDTQYF
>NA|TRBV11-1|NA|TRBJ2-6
TGTGCCAGCAGCTTAGCAGGGGGGGCCAACGTCCTGACTTTC
CASSLAGGANVLTF
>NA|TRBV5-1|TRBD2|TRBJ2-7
TGCGCCAGCAGCTTGGGCGGGAGGAATGAGCAGTACTTC
CASSLGGRNEQYF
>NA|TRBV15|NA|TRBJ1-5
TGTGCCACCAGCAGAGGGGGCGCGTATCAGCCCCAGCATTTT
CATSRGGAYQPQHF
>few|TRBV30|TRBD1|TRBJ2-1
TGTGCCTGGAGTGTAGGGACAGCGGACAATGAGCAGTTCTTC
CAWSVGTADNEQFF
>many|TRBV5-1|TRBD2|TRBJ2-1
TGCGCCAGCAGACGGGAGGGCCGGAATGAGCAGTTCTTC
CASRREGRNEQFF
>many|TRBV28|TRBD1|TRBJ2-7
TGTGCCAGCAGTCCCGACCGACTACCGGGACAGGAGTTCTACGAGCAGTACTTC
CASSPDRLPGQEFYEQYF
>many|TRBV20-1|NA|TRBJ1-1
TGCAGTGCTAGAAAAGATTGGAACACTGAAGCTTTCTTT
CSARKDWNTEAFF
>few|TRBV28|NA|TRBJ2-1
TGTGCCAGCAGTTTAGAGGGTGACAGCTACAATGAGCAGTTCTTC
CASSLEGDSYNEQFF